Listed here are 2 T cell receptor beta chains from one sample, sequenced in a study of cytomegalovirus exposure and HLA in healthy donors. Researchers ran the PCR with 60 Vbeta and 13 Jbeta primers. Profiling relied on immunoSEQ multiplex PCR, and the TCRdb table lists in-frame clones only, not all of them. The sample holds approximately 160,000 clones, around 83% seen once. Specimen: PBMCs. The source of these receptors is a man over 45 in good health and CMV-seropositive.

The chain joins TRBV13 to TRBJ2-1, with 7 bases that match TRBD1. V was pared by 5 bases and J by 2 bases, with 6 bases of the junction left unmatched. Germline V lookup: CDR1 PRHDT, CDR2 FYEKMQ (reference sequence). CDR3 length equals 15 residues. The CDR3 loop reads CASSQQGIPYNEQFF. CDR3 DNA sequence: TGTGCCAGCAGCCAACAGGGGATACCCTACAATGAGCAGTTCTTC.

The chain is built from TRBV5-6 and TRBJ1-1; TRBD1 is a possible D gene (5 bases). The CDR3 covers 13 residues. V was shortened by 1 base and J by 4 bases, with 8 bases between the two germline ends. Germline V gene data show CDR1 as SGHDT and CDR2 as YYEEEE. The CDR3 here is CASSLTGGTEAFF. The CDR3 coding sequence is TGTGCCAGCAGCTTGACAGGCGGCACTGAAGCTTTCTTT.